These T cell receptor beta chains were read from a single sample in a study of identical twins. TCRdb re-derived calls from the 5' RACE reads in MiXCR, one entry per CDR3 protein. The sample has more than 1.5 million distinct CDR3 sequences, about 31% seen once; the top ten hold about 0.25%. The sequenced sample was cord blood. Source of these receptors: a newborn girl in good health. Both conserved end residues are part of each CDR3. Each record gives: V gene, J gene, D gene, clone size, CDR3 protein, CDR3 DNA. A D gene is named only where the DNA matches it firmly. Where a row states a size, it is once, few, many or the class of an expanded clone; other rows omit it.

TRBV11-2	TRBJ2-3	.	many	CASSLGDTTDTQYF	TGTGCCAGCAGCTTAGGGGACACCACAGATACGCAGTATTTT
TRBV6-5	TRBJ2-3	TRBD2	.	CASSYGGEDTQYF	TGTGCCAGCAGTTACGGGGGGGAAGATACGCAGTATTTT
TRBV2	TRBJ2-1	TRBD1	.	CASDWAGGYNEQFF	TGTGCCAGTGACTGGGCAGGGGGTTACAATGAGCAGTTCTTC
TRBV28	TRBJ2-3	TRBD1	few	CASNLGTGGADTQYF	TGTGCCAGCAACCTCGGGACAGGGGGCGCAGATACGCAGTATTTT
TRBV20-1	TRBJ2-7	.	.	CSAIIRDLSYEQYF	TGCAGTGCTATAATCCGGGACCTCTCCTACGAGCAGTACTTC
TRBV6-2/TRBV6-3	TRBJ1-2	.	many	CASSLGRLNYGYTF	TGTGCCAGCTCTCTGGGGCGTCTTAACTATGGCTACACCTTC
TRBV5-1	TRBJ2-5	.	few	CASSPPLANQETQYF	TGCGCCAGCAGCCCTCCGCTGGCGAACCAAGAGACCCAGTACTTC
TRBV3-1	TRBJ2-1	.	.	CASSQAQRTNEQFF	TGTGCCAGCAGCCAAGCCCAGAGGACGAATGAGCAGTTCTTC
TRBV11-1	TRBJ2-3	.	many	CASSSRLSSTDTQYF	TGTGCCAGCAGCTCACGCCTGTCTAGCACAGATACGCAGTATTTT
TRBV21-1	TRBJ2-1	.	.	CAGSRGRGKLHCFTFYNEQFF	TGTGCCGGCAGCAGGGGGAGAGGAAAGCTACATTGCTTTACGTTTTACAATGAGCAGTTCTTC
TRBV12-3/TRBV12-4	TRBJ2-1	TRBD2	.	CASTLKRGGLNEQFF	TGTGCCAGCACTCTCAAGCGGGGGGGCCTCAATGAGCAGTTCTTC
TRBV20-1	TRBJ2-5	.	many	CSASRGRQETQYF	TGCAGTGCTAGCCGAGGGCGACAAGAGACCCAGTACTTC
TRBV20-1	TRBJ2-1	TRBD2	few	CSARVDLAGIVSEQFF	TGCAGTGCTAGAGTTGACCTAGCGGGGATAGTTAGTGAGCAGTTCTTC